The text below deals with one T cell receptor (beta chain). Its recognized antigen is unknown. Per-base quality was not reported, and no clone a single base away is much larger than it. Using immunoSEQ, frozen genomic DNA was subjected to high-throughput TCRbeta CDR3 sequencing, a process that included PCR amplification, mapping, bias correction and internal controls. From the authors' description of their analysis: Productive rearrangements were retained, and unique TCRbeta sequences were defined by the CDR3 nucleotide sequence together with the V and J gene. For classification of a sequence as donor-reactive, at least 5-fold expansion in CFSE-low cells relative to unstimulated pre-transplant cells and a frequency of at least 0.01% were required. Per-subject minimum frequency thresholds, based on the lowest-template unstimulated sample, ensured at least 90% detection power. Jensen-Shannon divergence between the top 1000 TCRbeta sequences post-transplant and pre-transplant was used to measure repertoire turnover. Changes in detection of donor-reactive sequences were assessed with two-sided Fisher's exact tests. Imported from immuneACCESS, the table was reduced by TCRdb to in-frame sequences with V and J called. These copies leave out some clones; in studies compared against another copy, an unresolved V gene accounts for under half, and the cause of the remainder is not known. The V and J calls and clone size come from that table; D and trimming were worked out from the DNA. Present in this sample are tens of thousands of clones, around 90% of which were seen just once. Less than 3.5% of the sample rests with the top ten.

V is shortened by 8 bases, J by 0 bases, and the region joining them spans 7 bases. Spanning cysteine to phenylalanine, the CDR3 consists of 12 amino acids. The read is trimmed to its CDR3 DNA, 36 bases read in frame from base 1. Per the germline V gene, SNHLY is the CDR1 and FYNNEI is the CDR2. This sample was taken from a study of T cell clones after liver transplantation (dated by TCRdb to between 2018 and 2021). For context, the study as a whole: The samples were obtained from ITN030ST, a randomized trial that attempted immunosuppression withdrawal within 2 years after liver transplantation. Donor-reactive T cell clones were identified by TCRbeta sequencing following a pre-transplant mixed lymphocyte reaction and were subsequently tracked in post-transplant blood. As an antigen-independent comparator for the donor-reactive sequences, third party-reactive TCRbeta sequences from pre-transplant MLRs were identified as well. Of the eight recipients, a few were HCV-positive, while the remaining recipients had been transplanted for non-autoimmune, non-viral indications. The subjects received no induction therapy and were kept on standard immunosuppression until randomization at 12-24 months post-transplant. Tolerance meant complete immunosuppression withdrawal for at least one year without liver enzymes rising beyond twice the upper limit of normal. Blood samples were collected pre-transplant, pre-randomization before withdrawal, and post-randomization after either complete withdrawal or failed withdrawal. A cohort of 8 liver transplant recipients was studied, of whom 3 were classified as tolerant and 5 as non-tolerant.

Study-level results and caveats: Circulating donor-reactive CD4 TCRbeta sequences fell significantly post-transplant in most of the 8 subjects, irrespective of tolerance or HCV status. Low numbers of available donor cells limited the measurable donor-reactive repertoire in two subjects. Because no allograft tissue specimens were available, donor-reactive T cells may have migrated into the graft instead of being deleted. Donor-reactive sequences declined more than third party-reactive ones, suggesting partial antigen-specific deletion unrelated to withdrawal success. The conclusions were considered preliminary, being limited by small, heterogeneous patient numbers and non-standardized post-transplant time points. When repertoire turnover was taken into account, detection of donor-reactive sequences was significantly reduced in 7 of 8 subjects for CD4 and in 8 of 8 subjects for CD8.

Explained via the paper, the time point label denotes: pre-transplant. Thawed unstimulated PBMCs were stained for CD3, CD4 and CD8 and FACS-sorted into CD3+CD4+ and CD3+CD8+ populations. Each of the 8 studied subjects was randomized to immunosuppression withdrawal. The Qiagen DNeasy Blood and Tissue Kit was used to isolate genomic DNA. Specimen: CD4+ T cells from blood, collected before liver transplant. This sequence uses TRBV2 and TRBJ2-5; the D gene cannot be named for sure. The TCR comes from a human donor who received a liver transplant. The sequenced DNA: TGTGCCAGCTCCCCGAACCAAGAGACCCAGTACTTC. Its product reads: CASSPNQETQYF.